The clone carrying this TCR beta chain was seen at least ten times. RNA transcripts were the source from which TCR beta CDR3 regions were amplified. RT-PCR with HTBI primers came first, then second-round multiplex PCR. TCRdb ran MiXCR on the multiplex PCR reads and lists one entry per CDR3 protein. This sample has 450,000 or so distinct CDR3 sequences, with 13% to 15% found just once. J lost 7 bases, V lost 4 bases, and 0 bases had no gene match. Per germline, CDR1 LGHDT and CDR2 YNNKEL (reference sequence). This CDR3 comprises 12 residues. This record belongs to a study of Graves' ophthalmopathy and Graves' hyperthyroidism. PBMCs were isolated by Ficoll-Paque density gradient centrifugation, using around 10 ml of fresh peripheral blood as the starting material.

This sequence was found in a woman in her thirties with Graves' ophthalmopathy. This chain joins TRBV3-1 and TRBJ2-4, with TRBD2 matching 8 bases. What was sequenced was blood. The CDR3 region has the DNA TGTGCCAGCAGCCGGACTAGCAACATTCAGTACTTC. Translating it yields CASSRTSNIQYF.